The 8 T cell receptor beta chains below all came from one sample that was sequenced in a study of OX40 agonist ivuxolimab in advanced cancers. Data came from immunoSEQ multiplex PCR; TCRdb stores just in-frame clones and leaves some out. Of 100,000 or so clones in the sample, around 85% are singletons; the top ten hold less than 5%. Sample: CD4+ or CD8+ T cells sorted from blood, taken in a trial of the OX40 agonist ivuxolimab. Every receptor here comes from an adult with an advanced solid tumor such as melanoma, head and neck, liver or kidney cancer.

The V call is TRBV7-3, the J call TRBJ2-7, with D unresolved. Germline V lookup: CDR1 SGHTA, CDR2 FQGTGA. CDR3 length: 14 amino acids. Trimming took off 8 bases at V and 2 bases at J, with 16 bases between the two ends. CDR3 residues: CASHPKADPYEQYF. CDR3 DNA sequence: TGTGCCAGCCATCCAAAGGCCGACCCCTACGAGCAGTACTTC.

The genes are TRBV7-9 and TRBJ2-7, with 11 bases matching TRBD2. The junction had 5 bases not matched to a gene; V was cut back by 5 bases and J by 2 bases. Germline lookup yields CDR1 SEHNR and CDR2 FQNEAQ (reference sequence). The CDR3 length is 15 residues. The chain's CDR3 is CASSEGLADPYEQYF. The CDR3 DNA reads TGTGCCAGCAGCGAGGGACTAGCGGACCCCTACGAGCAGTACTTC.

The chain combines TRBV19 with TRBJ1-3; D is undetermined. CDR3 length: 16 residues. CDR1 and CDR2 (germline): LNHDA, SQIVND (reference sequence). The V end lost 7 bases, the J end lost 2 bases, and 18 bases lay between the germline ends. CDR3 in amino acids: CASTSLRAFPGNTIYF. The DNA of the CDR3 is TGTGCCAGTACCTCCTTACGGGCGTTTCCTGGAAACACCATATATTTT.

The rearrangement uses TRBV2 and TRBJ1-2, with 11 bases matching TRBD1. The V and J ends lost 6 bases and 10 bases, in that order; junction bases with no gene match: 7. This CDR3 is 13 amino acids long. Germline loops: CDR1 SNHLY, CDR2 FYNNEI. The chain's CDR3 is CASSTGTGGFYTF. The CDR3 DNA reads as TGTGCCAGCAGCACCGGGACAGGGGGATTCTACACCTTC. Full variable domain (outside the CDR3, taken from reference TRBV2 and TRBJ1-2): EPEVTQTPSHQVTQMGQEVILRCVPISNHLYFYWYRQILGQKVEFLVSFYNNEISEKSEIFDDQFSVERPDGSNFTLKIRSTKLEDSAMYFCASSTGTGGFYTFGSGTRLTVV.

The V gene is TRBV28, the J gene TRBJ1-5; 7 bases are shared with TRBD1. Germline trimming cut 6 bases from V and 4 bases from J; bases unmatched to any gene: 9. Germline loops: CDR1 MDHEN, CDR2 SYDVKM. The CDR3 spans 15 residues. CDR3 sequence reads: CASSGIGTANQPQHF. In DNA, the CDR3 is TGTGCCAGCAGCGGAATAGGGACAGCAAATCAGCCCCAGCATTTT.

The genes are TRBV6-1 and TRBJ2-4, with 9 bases identical to TRBD1. CDR1 is MNHNS, CDR2 SASEGT, per germline. V lost 2 bases and J lost 0; bases outside the gene matches: 14. This CDR3 comprises 20 residues. CDR3 bases: TGTGCCAGCAGTGAATGGGACAGGGTCCCTTTTTCCACAGCCAAAAACATTCAGTACTTC. It is translated as CASSEWDRVPFSTAKNIQYF.

This clone appeared once. This sequence joins TRBV7-9 and TRBJ2-7, with D perhaps given as TRBD1 or TRBD2 (5 bases each). Germline lookup yields CDR1 SEHNR and CDR2 FQNEAQ (reference sequence). The CDR3 is 12 residues long. Trimming left V 5 bases short and J 4 bases short, with 9 bases between. The DNA for the CDR3 is TGTGCCAGCAGCCGGGGCCAATACGAGCAGTACTTC. Protein product: CASSRGQYEQYF.

The CDR3 reads CAISLAGEGEQYF. CDR3 DNA: TGTGCCATCAGTTTAGCGGGAGAAGGTGAGCAGTACTTC. This chain connects TRBV10-3 to TRBJ2-7, with TRBD2 matching 9 bases. With V trimmed by 5 bases and J by 7 bases, 6 bases remained unmatched. This CDR3 is built from 13 residues. Per germline, CDR1 ENHRY and CDR2 SYGVKD.